The sequence of this TCR beta chain was determined in a study of T cell changes during pregnancy in multiple sclerosis. Concerning this clone: Other DNA sequences of this sample code for an identical CDR3.

TCRdb's copy holds only in-frame clones and misses some; the assay was immunoSEQ multiplex PCR. The table has over 50,000 clones, approximately 87% seen once. The CDR3 has 16 amino acids. Germline V gives CDR1 MNHEY, CDR2 SVGAGI. V was pared by 2 bases and J by 3 bases, with 16 bases between. This TCR was recovered from a human donor whose cells served as feeder cells for cultures in a pregnancy study. The chain carries TRBV6-5 and TRBJ2-5, with D possibly being TRBD2 (6 bases). Material for sequencing was peripheral blood from another person, used as feeder cells. Here the CDR3 reads CASSYELGGTKETQYF. In DNA form, the CDR3 reads TGTGCCAGCAGTTACGAGCTTGGGGGGACCAAAGAGACCCAGTACTTC.